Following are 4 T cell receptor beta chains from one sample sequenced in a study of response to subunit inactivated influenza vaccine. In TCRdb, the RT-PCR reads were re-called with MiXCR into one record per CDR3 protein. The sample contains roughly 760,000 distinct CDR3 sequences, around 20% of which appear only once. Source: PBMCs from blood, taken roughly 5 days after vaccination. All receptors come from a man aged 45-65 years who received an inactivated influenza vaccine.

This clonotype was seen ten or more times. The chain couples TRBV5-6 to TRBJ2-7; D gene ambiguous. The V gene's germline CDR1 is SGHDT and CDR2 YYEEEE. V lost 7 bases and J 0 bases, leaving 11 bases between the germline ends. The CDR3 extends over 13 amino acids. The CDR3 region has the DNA TGTGCCAGCGGGCTGCAGGACTCCTACGAGCAGTACTTC. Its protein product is CASGLQDSYEQYF.

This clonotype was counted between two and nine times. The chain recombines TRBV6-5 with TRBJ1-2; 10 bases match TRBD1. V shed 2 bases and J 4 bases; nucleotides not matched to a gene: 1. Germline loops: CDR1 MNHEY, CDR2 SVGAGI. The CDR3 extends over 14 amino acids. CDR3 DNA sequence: TGTGCCAGCAGTTACCGGGACAGGGGCTATGGCTACACCTTC. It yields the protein CASSYRDRGYGYTF.

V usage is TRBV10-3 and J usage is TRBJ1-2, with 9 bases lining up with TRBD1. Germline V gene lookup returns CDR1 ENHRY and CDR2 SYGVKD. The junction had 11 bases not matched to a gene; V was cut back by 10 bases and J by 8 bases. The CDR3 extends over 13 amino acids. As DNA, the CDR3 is TGTGCCACCTCCGGGACAGGGAATGACGGCTACACCTTC. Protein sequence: CATSGTGNDGYTF.

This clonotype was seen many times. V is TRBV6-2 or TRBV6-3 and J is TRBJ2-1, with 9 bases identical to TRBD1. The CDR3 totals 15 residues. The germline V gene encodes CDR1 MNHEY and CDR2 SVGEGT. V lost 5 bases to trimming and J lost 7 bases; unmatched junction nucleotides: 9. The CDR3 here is CASSSPGTGTNEQFF. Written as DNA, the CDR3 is TGTGCCAGCAGTAGTCCCGGGACAGGGACGAATGAGCAGTTCTTC.